This is a list of T cell receptor beta chains from one sample in a study of Ad26.COV2.S vaccination and SARS-CoV-2 variants. Sequenced by immunoSEQ multiplex PCR; TCRdb stores in-frame clones only, minus some. The sample consists of about 400,000 clones, approximately 87% of them appearing once. Sequenced material: peripheral blood, taken in a trial of Ad26.COV2.S vaccine versus placebo. Every receptor here comes from a person aged 18-60 years who received the Ad26.COV2.S COVID-19 vaccine or a placebo. The CDR3 runs from the conserved cysteine through the conserved F or W. The D gene is left open where the match is weak. Expanded clones get a size class; other rows say once, few or many, or leave the size out.

>.|TRBV6-5|TRBD2|TRBJ2-2
TGTGCCAGCAGTTCGGGACTAGAAACCGGGGAGCTGTTTTTT
CASSSGLETGELFF
>.|TRBV4-2|.|TRBJ1-6
TGTGCCAGCAGCCTCGACAGGAGAACTAGTTATAATTCACCCCTCCACTTT
CASSLDRRTSYNSPLHF
>.|TRBV5-4|.|TRBJ2-1
TGTGCCAGCAGCTTGGGGCAGGAATACAATGAGCAGTTCTTC
CASSLGQEYNEQFF
>.|TRBV28|.|TRBJ1-4
TGTGCCAGCAGTTTGGGCCAGGAGGAAAAACTGTTTTTT
CASSLGQEEKLFF
>.|TRBV28|.|TRBJ1-1
TGTGCCAGCAGTTTGTCTGTTGTGAACACTGAAGCTTTCTTT
CASSLSVVNTEAFF
>.|TRBV11-3|TRBD1|TRBJ2-2
TGTGCCAGCTCACAGGGGAGCAACACCGGGGAGCTGTTTTTT
CASSQGSNTGELFF
>once|TRBV5-6|.|TRBJ1-2
TGTGCCAGCAGCCCAGACGGGACAAGCCTCTATGGCTACACCTTC
CASSPDGTSLYGYTF
>.|TRBV18|.|TRBJ2-1
TGTGCCAGCTCCCCGGAAGTCCACTCCTACAATGAGCAGTTCTTC
CASSPEVHSYNEQFF
>.|TRBV9|.|TRBJ2-7
TGTGCCAGCAGCGTAGGGGAAGGGTACTACGAGCAGTACTTC
CASSVGEGYYEQYF
>.|TRBV18|.|TRBJ1-3
TGTGCCAGCTCCACCGGGGTCAGTGGAAACACCATATATTTT
CASSTGVSGNTIYF
>.|TRBV29-1|TRBD1|TRBJ1-3
TGCAGCGTTCGGGACAGACTCTCTGGAAACACCATATATTTT
CSVRDRLSGNTIYF
>.|TRBV29-1|.|TRBJ1-1
TGCAGCGTTAACAGAGGAGCCCACACTGAAGCTTTCTTT
CSVNRGAHTEAFF
>.|TRBV2|.|TRBJ1-4
TGTGCCAGCACGGGGAACAGAGGTGAAAAACTGTTTTTT
CASTGNRGEKLFF
>few|TRBV3-1/TRBV3-2|.|TRBJ2-7
TGTGCCAGCAGCGCGCGGGGGCCGGGCTACGAGCAGTACTTC
CASSARGPGYEQYF
>.|TRBV2|.|TRBJ1-6
TGTGCCAGCAAACAGGGTCATTCACCCCTCCACTTT
CASKQGHSPLHF
>.|TRBV7-8|.|TRBJ1-1
TGTGCCAGCAGCTTAGCTGGGAGAGCGGTAACTGAAGCTTTCTTT
CASSLAGRAVTEAFF
>.|TRBV28|TRBD1|TRBJ2-1
TGTGCCAGCAGCCCGGCGACAGGGGACTACAATGAGCAGTTCTTC
CASSPATGDYNEQFF
>.|TRBV7-9|.|TRBJ1-2
TGTGCCAGCAGCTTTCGGACAACTGGCTACACCTTC
CASSFRTTGYTF
>.|TRBV7-2|.|TRBJ2-3
TGTGCCAGCAGCACCCGACGGCTTGTTCTCCTAAGCACAGATACGCAGTATTTT
CASSTRRLVLLSTDTQYF
>.|TRBV28|.|TRBJ2-7
TGTGCCAGCAGTGGCTACCGGGGACCTTACGAGCAGTACTTC
CASSGYRGPYEQYF
>.|TRBV19|TRBD2|TRBJ2-1
TGTGCCAGTAGTATGACTAGCGGGGGAAGTGGCAATGAGCAGTTCTTC
CASSMTSGGSGNEQFF
>.|TRBV28|.|TRBJ1-6
TGTGCCAGCAGTCCCCCCTTTAATGGGGATAATTCACCCCTCCACTTT
CASSPPFNGDNSPLHF
>.|TRBV19|TRBD1|TRBJ2-2
TGTGCCAGTAGTATAGATACAGGGGGCGCGGTCTCCGGGGAGCTGTTTTTT
CASSIDTGGAVSGELFF
>once|TRBV10-3|TRBD1|TRBJ1-5
TGTGCCATCAGCCCTTCCCGGGACAGGGGGAATCAGCCCCAGCATTTT
CAISPSRDRGNQPQHF
>.|TRBV19|.|TRBJ1-5
TGTGCCAGTAGTATGGGGGTCAATCAGCCCCAGCATTTT
CASSMGVNQPQHF
>.|TRBV29-1|TRBD2|TRBJ2-7
TGCAGCGCAGGGACTAGCGGGGCTTTATACGAGCAGTACTTC
CSAGTSGALYEQYF
>.|TRBV7-2|.|TRBJ2-7
TGTGCCAGCAGCATAGGAAACTCCTACGAGCAGTACTTC
CASSIGNSYEQYF
>few|TRBV7-2|TRBD1|TRBJ1-5
TGTGCCAGCAGCTTAACAGGGGCTTCTAATCAGCCCCAGCATTTT
CASSLTGASNQPQHF
>.|TRBV6-2/TRBV6-3|.|TRBJ2-5
TGTGCCAGCAGTTACGGGCTAGCAAGTGAGACCCAGTACTTC
CASSYGLASETQYF
>.|TRBV3-1/TRBV3-2|.|TRBJ1-3
TGTGCCAGCAGCCAAGAAGGGGAAGGAAACACCATATATTTT
CASSQEGEGNTIYF
>few|TRBV7-9|.|TRBJ2-7
TGTGCCAGCAGTCCTAACTGGAACTACGAGCAGTACTTC
CASSPNWNYEQYF
>.|TRBV2|.|TRBJ2-5
TGTGCCAGCAGAGACCCATCCGAGACCCAGTACTTC
CASRDPSETQYF
>.|TRBV12-3/TRBV12-4|.|TRBJ1-3
TGTGCCAGCAGCGGCGGAGCTGGAAACACCATATATTTT
CASSGGAGNTIYF
>.|TRBV7-7|.|TRBJ2-2
TGTGCTAGCAGCTTAGTAGTCGGGGACACGAACACCGGGGAGCTGTTTTTT
CASSLVVGDTNTGELFF
>.|TRBV28|.|TRBJ2-3
TGTGCCACCGAACGTCAGAGCACAGATACGCAGTATTTT
CATERQSTDTQYF
>.|TRBV15|.|TRBJ2-2
TGTGCCACCGGAAGGGACATTTCCACCGGGGAGCTGTTTTTT
CATGRDISTGELFF
>.|TRBV9|.|TRBJ2-1
TGTGCCAGCAGCCCAACCTACAATGAGCAGTTCTTC
CASSPTYNEQFF
>.|TRBV5-1|TRBD1|TRBJ2-2
TGCGCCAGCAGCTTGGTTGCAGGGGGTAACACCGGGGAGCTGTTTTTT
CASSLVAGGNTGELFF
>.|TRBV7-2|TRBD2|TRBJ2-1
TGTGCCAGCAGCTTCAGACTAGCGGGGGGGCGTAGGGATGAGCAGTTCTTC
CASSFRLAGGRRDEQFF
>once|TRBV19|.|TRBJ2-7
TGTGCCAGTAGTTGGACGGACAACGGCGAGCAGTACTTC
CASSWTDNGEQYF